The 8 T cell receptor beta chains listed next were all sequenced from one sample in a study of Ad26.COV2.S vaccination and SARS-CoV-2 variants. TCRdb keeps only in-frame clones here, not all; method: immunoSEQ multiplex PCR. Seen here are under 150,000 clones, roughly 90% observed once, and the top ten hold approximately 5.1%. The input for sequencing was peripheral blood, taken after recovery from COVID-19. All receptors derive from a human donor who had recovered from COVID-19.

The chain recombines TRBV11-2 with TRBJ2-1; D might be TRBD2 (6 bases). There are 15 residues in the CDR3. The germline V and J ends were trimmed by 6 bases and 2 bases, with 14 bases remaining between them. Looked up from germline, CDR1 is SGHAT and CDR2 is FQNNGV. The CDR3 region is CASSRRGSAYNEQFF. The CDR3 DNA reads as TGTGCCAGCAGTAGGCGGGGTAGCGCCTACAATGAGCAGTTCTTC.

The CDR3, as DNA: TGTGCCAGCAGCTTTTTAGGACAGACACCTGAAGCTTTCTTT. It codes for CASSFLGQTPEAFF. This chain links TRBV7-2 with TRBJ1-1; perhaps TRBD1 as D (6 bases). Germline V gene sequence: CDR1 SGHTA, CDR2 FQGNSA. V lost 3 bases and J lost 6, with 14 bases in between. This CDR3 has 14 residues.

The chain links TRBV28 to TRBJ1-5; no reliable D call. This CDR3 is built from 14 residues. Trimming left V 3 bases short and J 0 bases short, with 6 bases between. The germline gives CDR1 MDHEN, CDR2 SYDVKM. The CDR3 spells CASSLADSNQPQHF. The CDR3 DNA reads TGTGCCAGCAGTTTGGCAGATAGCAATCAGCCCCAGCATTTT.

The rearrangement joins TRBV27 to TRBJ2-1; perhaps TRBD2 as D (6 bases). V was trimmed by 3 bases and J by 1 base, leaving 13 bases between them. The germline V gene encodes CDR1 MNHEY and CDR2 SMNVEV (reference sequence). The CDR3 length is 16 residues. CDR3 in DNA: TGTGCCAGCAGTTTCCCCCCGGGACTTTCCTACAATGAGCAGTTCTTC. Translating gives CASSFPPGLSYNEQFF.

The V and J genes are TRBV7-2 and TRBJ2-1; perhaps TRBD2 as D (6 bases). V was pared by 0 bases and J by 5 bases, with 20 bases between. Germline V gene lookup returns CDR1 SGHTA and CDR2 FQGNSA. The CDR3 loop spans 18 amino acids. CDR3 in DNA: TGTGCCAGCAGCTTAGCGCAGGACGGGGGATCCCATAACAATGAGCAGTTCTTC. Translation: CASSLAQDGGSHNNEQFF.

The chain joins TRBV27 to TRBJ1-6, with a possible D match to TRBD1 (5 bases). The CDR3 extends over 17 amino acids. Deletions cut 2 bases from V and 5 bases from J, with 16 bases between. The V gene's germline CDR1 is MNHEY and CDR2 SMNVEV (reference sequence). In DNA form, the CDR3 reads TGTGCCAGCAGTTTAATTGTCGGGGCGACCAATAATTCACCCCTCCACTTT. It specifies CASSLIVGATNNSPLHF.

The V and J genes are TRBV7-9 and TRBJ2-1; no firm D call. V dropped 7 bases and J dropped 6 bases, with 13 bases sitting between them. The germline V gene has CDR1 SEHNR and CDR2 FQNEAQ (reference sequence). This CDR3 region has 13 residues. This chain's CDR3 is CASTGMGINEQFF. For the CDR3, the DNA is TGTGCCAGCACCGGCATGGGAATCAATGAGCAGTTCTTC.

This clone was recorded a few times. The chain couples TRBV7-8 to TRBJ1-2, with 7 bases aligning to TRBD1. The CDR3 runs to 15 residues. Germline CDR1 and CDR2: SGHVS and FQNEAQ. The junction had 12 bases not matched to a gene; V was cut back by 5 bases and J by 6 bases. CDR3 protein: CASSPRTEGAHGYTF. CDR3 coding DNA: TGTGCCAGCAGCCCCCGCACGGAGGGGGCTCATGGCTACACCTTC. The full variable domain, rest sourced from reference TRBV7-8 and TRBJ1-2, is GAGVSQSPRYKVAKRGQDVALRCDPISGHVSLFWYQQALGQGPEFLTYFQNEAQLDKSGLPSDRFFAERPEGSVSTLKIQRTQQEDSAVYLCASSPRTEGAHGYTFGSGTRLTVV.